The 19 T cell receptor beta chains reported below all come from one sample, sequenced in a study of T cells expressing NK-cell markers. Reprocessing the 5' RACE reads, TCRdb reports a single entry for every CDR3 protein and omits DNA. There are about 21,000 distinct CDR3 sequences in the sample, with around 50% held by the top ten. The sequencing input was blood T cells: a sorted CD56 or NKG2C T cell subset, CD4+ or CD8+ T cells, or bulk PBMC T cells (not recorded which). Every receptor here comes from a man aged 18-75 years in good health.

The chain employs TRBV2 and TRBJ2-7; no DNA is available, so the TRBD1 call from TCRdb remains unchecked. The CDR3 length is 18 residues. CDR1 is SNHLY, CDR2 FYNNEI, per germline. This CDR3 is CASSEVLVRGRQDYEQYF.

The gene calls are TRBV7-9 and TRBJ2-5; TCRdb picks TRBD1, but there is no DNA to check that call. Germline CDR1 SEHNR, CDR2 FQNEAQ (reference sequence). CDR3 size: 14 residues. The CDR3 region is CASSSGTAVPTQYF.

The V and J genes are TRBV29-1 and TRBJ2-2; absent DNA, TCRdb's TRBD2 call cannot be checked. The germline CDR1 and CDR2 sequences are SQVTM and ANQGSEA. This CDR3 has 16 amino acids. This CDR3 reads CSVELAGGPNTGELFF.

V usage is TRBV7-2 and J usage is TRBJ1-5. Germline V CDR1 and CDR2: SGHTA, FQGNSA. This CDR3 is built from 13 residues. This chain's CDR3 is CASSERLNQPQHF. Using reference TRBV7-2 and TRBJ1-5 for the parts outside the CDR3, the full variable domain is GAGVSQSPSNKVTEKGKDVELRCDPISGHTALYWYRQSLGQGLEFLIYFQGNSAPDKSGLPSDRFSAERTGGSVSTLTIQRTQQEDSAVYLCASSERLNQPQHFGDGTRLSIL.

The CDR3 reads CASSLRLAGYQETQYF. The rearrangement uses TRBV13 and TRBJ2-5; TCRdb reports TRBD2, a call that lacks DNA to check it against. The CDR3 covers 16 residues. Germline V gene sequence: CDR1 PRHDT, CDR2 FYEKMQ (reference sequence).

The V and J genes are TRBV4-3 and TRBJ2-5; no DNA is available, so the TRBD1 call from TCRdb remains unchecked. The CDR3 has 14 amino acids. Per germline, CDR1 LGHNA and CDR2 YSLEER. The CDR3 sequence is CASSQDWGQETQYF.

The chain employs TRBV7-8 and TRBJ2-1; TCRdb's D call of TRBD1 is untestable without DNA. CDR3 size: 18 residues. Germline-derived CDR1 and CDR2 are SGHVS and FQNEAQ. The CDR3 region is CASSLAPGQGSAYNEQFF.

The rearrangement uses TRBV12-3 or TRBV12-4 and TRBJ2-3. The CDR3 spans 13 residues. The CDR3 loop is CASSLVLGDTQYF.

The V and J genes are TRBV19 and TRBJ1-5; TCRdb's assignment of TRBD1 cannot be checked, as there is no DNA. The CDR3 spans 15 residues. The germline CDR1 and CDR2 sequences are LNHDA and SQIVND (reference sequence). CDR3: CASSIYGGLNQPQHF.

This clonotype counts as medium-sized (0.01 to 0.1%) by frequency. The chain couples TRBV2 to TRBJ2-1. This CDR3 has 13 amino acids. Germline V CDR1 and CDR2: SNHLY, FYNNEI. The CDR3 loop reads CARTDSSYNEQFF.

The chain is built from TRBV20-1 and TRBJ2-1; TCRdb proposes TRBD1, but this gene call is untestable without DNA. The CDR3 is 14 amino acids. CDR1 is DFQATT and CDR2 is SNEGSKA in the germline V gene (reference sequence). CDR3 residues: CSAVSSGRVNEQFF.

V is TRBV7-2 and J is TRBJ1-2; TCRdb indicates TRBD1, and absent DNA this call remains unverified. The CDR3 sequence is 13 residues long. Per germline, CDR1 SGHTA and CDR2 FQGNSA. The CDR3 sequence: CASSHDRNYGYTF.

V usage is TRBV6-7 and J usage is TRBJ1-6. TRBV6-7 is placed among ORFs of uncertain function. This CDR3 region has 14 residues. The chain's CDR3 is CASSYSKANSPLHF.

V gene TRBV30 combines with J gene TRBJ2-6; TCRdb's assignment of TRBD2 cannot be checked, as there is no DNA. Germline CDR1 and CDR2: GTSNPN and SVGIG (reference sequence). The CDR3 covers 12 residues. The CDR3 is CAGGRKSNVLTF. Supplemented by reference TRBV30 and TRBJ2-6, the full variable domain reads SQTIHQWPATLVQPVGSPLSLECTVEGTSNPNLYWYRQAAGRGLQLLFYSVGIGQISSEVPQNLSASRPQDRQFILSSKKLLLSDSGFYLCAGGRKSNVLTFGAGSRLTVL.

This chain connects TRBV20-1 to TRBJ2-5. The CDR3 consists of 14 residues. Germline assignment: CDR1 DFQATT and CDR2 SNEGSKA (reference sequence). The CDR3 sequence: CSAKGYGLQETQYF.

The chain is built from TRBV10-3 and TRBJ2-3; the D call of TRBD1 rests on TCRdb alone, since no DNA is present to check it. The germline CDR1 and CDR2 sequences are ENHRY and SYGVKD. The CDR3 spans 18 residues. CDR3 region: CAISESIRAGSSTDTQYF.

CDR3 sequence: CSARETGWDYGYTF. This chain joins TRBV20-1 and TRBJ1-2; TCRdb gives TRBD1 as the D gene, but with no DNA this cannot be confirmed. The CDR3 runs 14 residues. The germline gives CDR1 DFQATT, CDR2 SNEGSKA (reference sequence).

This sequence joins TRBV12-3 or TRBV12-4 and TRBJ2-1; checking the TCRdb D call of TRBD2 is not possible without DNA. There are 14 residues in the CDR3. The CDR3 loop reads CASVSSGRAGEQFF.

V gene TRBV11-1 combines with J gene TRBJ2-1; the D call from TCRdb, TRBD1, cannot be confirmed without DNA. Germline V lookup: CDR1 SGHAT, CDR2 FQDESV (reference sequence). CDR3 length equals 14 residues. The CDR3 sequence: CASSLSGAYNEQFF.